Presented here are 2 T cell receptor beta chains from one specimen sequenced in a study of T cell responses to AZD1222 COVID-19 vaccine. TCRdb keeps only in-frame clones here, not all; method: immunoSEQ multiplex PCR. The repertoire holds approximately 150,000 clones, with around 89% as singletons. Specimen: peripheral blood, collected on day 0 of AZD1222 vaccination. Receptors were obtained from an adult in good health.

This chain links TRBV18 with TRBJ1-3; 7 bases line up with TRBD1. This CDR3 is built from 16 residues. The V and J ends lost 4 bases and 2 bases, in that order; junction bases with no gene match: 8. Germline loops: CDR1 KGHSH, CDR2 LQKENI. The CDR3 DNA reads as TGTGCCAGCTCACAGTCGACAGGGCGAACTGGAAACACCATATATTTT. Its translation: CASSQSTGRTGNTIYF.

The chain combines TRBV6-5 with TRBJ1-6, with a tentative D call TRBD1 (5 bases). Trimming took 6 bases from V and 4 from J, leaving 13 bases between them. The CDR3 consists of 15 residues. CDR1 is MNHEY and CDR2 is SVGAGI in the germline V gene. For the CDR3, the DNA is TGTGCCAGCAGCCGAATACAGGATTATAATTCACCCCTCCACTTT. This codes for CASSRIQDYNSPLHF.